This is a list of T cell receptor beta chains from one sample in a study of molecular identifiers for immune sequencing clone quantification. TCRdb reprocessed the PCR reads via MiXCR and lists one record per CDR3 protein. The table lists about 510,000 distinct CDR3 sequences, around 23% of them singletons. The source material was naive CD8+ T cells from blood, with Jurkat cell RNA spiked in. The origin of the receptors is a human donor in good health. Some libraries in this study had Jurkat cell RNA spiked in. CDR3s include the opening cysteine and the closing phenylalanine or tryptophan. D genes are given only for firm matches. Clone size, where shown, is once, few, many, or a class for clones that have expanded.

-	TRBV7-9	TRBJ2-7	few	CASSTAQGVLHEQYF
-	TRBV5-5	TRBJ2-7	few	CASSLDGRGVYEQYF
-	TRBV28	TRBJ1-5	-	CASSLWAGGLSNQPQHF
TRBD2	TRBV4-1	TRBJ2-5	few	CASSHGTSGSWEETQYF
-	TRBV4-3	TRBJ1-5	many	CASSQDFIRGGVGQPQHF
-	TRBV5-4	TRBJ2-7	many	CASSLLGSSPPEQYF
TRBD1	TRBV6-5	TRBJ1-1	-	CASRGQGPLHTEAFF
-	TRBV4-3	TRBJ2-5	-	CASSQDLTNDRETQYF
TRBD2	TRBV27	TRBJ2-7	many	CASSLLAGTYEQYF
TRBD2	TRBV27	TRBJ2-7	-	CASSLTGGVDEQYF
-	TRBV7-9	TRBJ2-6	many	CASSLGLAGANVLTF
-	TRBV4-3	TRBJ2-7	many	CASSQGLSYEQYF
-	TRBV7-6	TRBJ2-3	-	CASSASVSPTQYF
TRBD2	TRBV20-1	TRBJ2-7	many	CSATGLAGERYEQYF
TRBD2	TRBV5-1	TRBJ2-7	many	CASSGGLAGKGIYEQYF
-	TRBV28	TRBJ2-1	few	CASSPPGPPSSYNEQFF
-	TRBV12-3/TRBV12-4	TRBJ1-5	many	CASTPSAYQPQHF
TRBD1	TRBV27	TRBJ1-1	few	CASSLTGGTGGTEAFF
TRBD2	TRBV5-6	TRBJ2-7	few	CASSLVSGVYEQYF
-	TRBV19	TRBJ1-5	-	CASSIIGSNQPQHF
TRBD1	TRBV24-1	TRBJ1-1	-	CATSDSGQGSTEAFF
-	TRBV27	TRBJ1-5	few	CASSPSPDSNQPQHF
-	TRBV7-6	TRBJ2-7	many	CASSLDGSGRYEQYF
TRBD2	TRBV11-2	TRBJ2-1	-	CASSFRTSGFGEQFF
-	TRBV6-2/TRBV6-3	TRBJ2-3	many	CASSSAGQTDTQYF
-	TRBV2	TRBJ1-2	many	CASSEGRRDGYTF
-	TRBV20-1	TRBJ2-5	many	CSAGADEQETQYF
-	TRBV2	TRBJ1-1	few	CASSEAGLGATEAFF
-	TRBV7-9	TRBJ1-2	many	CASSLGGFYGYTF
-	TRBV19	TRBJ2-3	few	CASSTRSVAFTDTQYF
-	TRBV7-9	TRBJ2-1	many	CASSAPPLTEQFF
TRBD1	TRBV20-1	TRBJ2-3	-	CSARDLGTVRTDTQYF
TRBD1	TRBV5-1	TRBJ2-7	-	CASSLPPTGADYEQYF
TRBD2	TRBV7-6	TRBJ2-7	few	CASSLGTSDSYEQYF